Reported below is one TCR beta chain. This table comes from immunoSEQ multiplex PCR, and its TCRdb copy is limited to in-frame clones, with some not included. The table lists 130,000 to 150,000 clones, over 70% of them singletons, with approximately 10% in the top ten. The J segment lost 1 base and the V segment lost 0 bases, leaving 6 bases of the junction unmatched. Germline CDR1 WNHNN, CDR2 SYGVQD (reference sequence). The CDR3 runs to 17 residues. This specimen belongs to a study of blood T cell repertoires in COVID-19. Assignment of participants to cohorts was predicated upon participant-reported clinical history.

Material for sequencing was PBMCs or T cells enriched from blood (not recorded which). This TCR derives from a man between 60 and 75 years old who had recovered from COVID-19. V usage is TRBV10-1 and J usage is TRBJ2-1; 7 nucleotides match TRBD2. This CDR3 reads CASSESGRGDSYNEQFF. CDR3 coding DNA: TGCGCCAGCAGTGAGTCGGGACGGGGGGATTCCTACAATGAGCAGTTCTTC.